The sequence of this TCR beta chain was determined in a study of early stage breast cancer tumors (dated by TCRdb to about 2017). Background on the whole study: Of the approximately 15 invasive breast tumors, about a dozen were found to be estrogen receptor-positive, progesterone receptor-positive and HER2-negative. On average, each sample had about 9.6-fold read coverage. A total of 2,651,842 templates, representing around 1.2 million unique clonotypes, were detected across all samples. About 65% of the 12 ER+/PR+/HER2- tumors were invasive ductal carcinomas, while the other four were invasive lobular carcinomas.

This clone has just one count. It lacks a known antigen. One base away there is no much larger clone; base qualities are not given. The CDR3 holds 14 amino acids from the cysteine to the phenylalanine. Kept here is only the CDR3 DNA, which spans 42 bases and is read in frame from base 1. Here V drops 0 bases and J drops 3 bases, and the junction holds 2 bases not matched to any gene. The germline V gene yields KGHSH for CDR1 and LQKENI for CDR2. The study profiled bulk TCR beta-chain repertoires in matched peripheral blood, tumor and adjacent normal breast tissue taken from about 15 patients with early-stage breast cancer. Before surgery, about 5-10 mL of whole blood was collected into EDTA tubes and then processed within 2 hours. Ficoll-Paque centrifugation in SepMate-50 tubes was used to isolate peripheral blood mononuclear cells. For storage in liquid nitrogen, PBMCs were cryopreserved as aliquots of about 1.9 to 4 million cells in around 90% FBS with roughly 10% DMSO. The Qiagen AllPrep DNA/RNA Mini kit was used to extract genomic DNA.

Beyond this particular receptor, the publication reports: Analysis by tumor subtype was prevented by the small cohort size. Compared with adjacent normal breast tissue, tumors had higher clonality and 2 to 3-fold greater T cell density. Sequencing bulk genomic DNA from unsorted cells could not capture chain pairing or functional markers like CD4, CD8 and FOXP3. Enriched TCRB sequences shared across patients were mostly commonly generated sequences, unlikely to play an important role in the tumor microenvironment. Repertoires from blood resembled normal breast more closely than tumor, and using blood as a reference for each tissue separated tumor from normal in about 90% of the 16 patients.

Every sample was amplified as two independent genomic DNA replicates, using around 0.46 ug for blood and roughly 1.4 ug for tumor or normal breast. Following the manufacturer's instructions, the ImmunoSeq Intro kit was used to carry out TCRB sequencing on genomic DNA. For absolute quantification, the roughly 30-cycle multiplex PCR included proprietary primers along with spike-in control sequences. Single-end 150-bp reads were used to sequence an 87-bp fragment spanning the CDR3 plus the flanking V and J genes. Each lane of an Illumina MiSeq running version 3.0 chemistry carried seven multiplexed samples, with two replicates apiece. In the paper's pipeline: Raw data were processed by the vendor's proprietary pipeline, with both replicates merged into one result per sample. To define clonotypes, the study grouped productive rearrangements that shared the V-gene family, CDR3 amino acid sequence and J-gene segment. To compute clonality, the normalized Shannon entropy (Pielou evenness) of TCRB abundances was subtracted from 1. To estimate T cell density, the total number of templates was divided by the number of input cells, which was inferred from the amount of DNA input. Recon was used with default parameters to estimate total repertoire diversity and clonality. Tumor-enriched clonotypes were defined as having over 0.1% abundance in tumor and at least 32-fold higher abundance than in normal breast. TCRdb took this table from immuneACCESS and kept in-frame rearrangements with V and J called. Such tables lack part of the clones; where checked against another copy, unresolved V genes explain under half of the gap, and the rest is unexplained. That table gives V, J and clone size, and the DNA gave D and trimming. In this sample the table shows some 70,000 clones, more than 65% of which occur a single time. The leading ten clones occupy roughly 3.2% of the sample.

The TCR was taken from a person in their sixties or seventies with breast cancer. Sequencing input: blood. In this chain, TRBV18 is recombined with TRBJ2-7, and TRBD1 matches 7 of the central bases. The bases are TGTGCCAGCTCACCACCGGGGGACAGCTACGAGCAGTACTTC. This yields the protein CASSPPGDSYEQYF. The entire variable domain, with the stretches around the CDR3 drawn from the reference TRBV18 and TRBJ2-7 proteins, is NAGVMQNPRHLVRRRGQEARLRCSPMKGHSHVYWYRQLPEEGLKFMVYLQKENIIDESGMPKERFSAEFPKEGPSILRIQQVVRGDSAAYFCASSPPGDSYEQYFGPGTRLTVT.